The 18 T cell receptor beta chains below all came from one sample that was sequenced in a study of spatial heterogeneity in lung cancer. The time point denotes: sample taken at primary tumor resection. From tumor, nontumor lung or frozen PBMC, whole RNA was taken unsorted for sequencing. TCRdb processed the 5' RACE reads anew with MiXCR; each CDR3 protein has one entry. Of under 7,000 distinct CDR3 sequences detected, approximately 13% appear once; the ten largest clones hold approximately 15%. Sequenced here: normal lung tissue next to the tumor, sampled at surgery. All receptors derive from a male donor with early-stage non-small cell lung cancer.

This clonotype was counted at least ten times. The V and J genes are TRBV7-2 and TRBJ2-5; possibly TRBD2 for D (6 bases). The CDR3 length is 13 residues. Germline CDR1 reads SGHTA; CDR2 reads FQGNSA. V lost 3 bases and J 5 bases, leaving 10 bases between the germline ends. CDR3 residues: CASSFGSGETQYF. CDR3 sequence (DNA): TGTGCCAGCAGCTTTGGAAGCGGGGAGACCCAGTACTTC. Using reference TRBV7-2 and TRBJ2-5 for the parts outside the CDR3, the full variable domain is GAGVSQSPSNKVTEKGKDVELRCDPISGHTALYWYRQSLGQGLEFLIYFQGNSAPDKSGLPSDRFSAERTGGSVSTLTIQRTQQEDSAVYLCASSFGSGETQYFGPGTRLLVL.

This clonotype is medium-sized. An end of the junction does not agree with germline; a read error may underlie this. The J gene is TRBJ1-2, the V gene TRBV20-1, with 8 bases fitting TRBD1. Germline CDR1 DFQATT, CDR2 SNEGSKA (reference sequence). This CDR3 spans 13 amino acids. Here the CDR3 reads CSARGQGDYGYTF. The CDR3, as DNA: TGCAGTGCGAGAGGACAGGGAGACTATGGCTACACCTTC.

V is TRBV4-2 and J is TRBJ2-1; 12 bases line up with TRBD2. This CDR3 is 19 amino acids long. V trimming: 3 bases; J trimming: 5 bases; junction bases outside the gene matches: 14. Germline V CDR1 and CDR2: LGHNA, YNFKEQ. CDR3 sequence reads: CASSQGPSGRAGLDNEQFF. The CDR3, as DNA: TGTGCCAGCAGCCAGGGTCCTAGCGGGAGGGCCGGCTTGGACAATGAGCAGTTCTTC.

This clonotype was found a few times. The chain links TRBV11-1 to TRBJ2-1; a possible D gene is TRBD1 (6 bases). Deletions cut 8 bases from V and 6 bases from J, with 11 bases between. The CDR3 contains 12 residues. Germline V CDR1 and CDR2: SGHAT, FQDESV (reference sequence). The CDR3 reads CASEDRINEQFF. Here the CDR3 DNA reads TGTGCCAGCGAGGACAGAATCAATGAGCAGTTCTTC.

This clonotype appeared many times. The chain joins TRBV30 to TRBJ1-2; D remains ambiguous. The CDR3 has 14 residues. Trimming took off 8 bases at V and 0 bases at J, with 16 bases between the two ends. Germline CDR1 reads GTSNPN; CDR2 reads SVGIG (reference sequence). CDR3 sequence (DNA): TGTGCCGGACCAGCGGACGGAGCTAACTATGGCTACACCTTC. This translates into CAGPADGANYGYTF.

By its share, this clonotype is medium-sized. The gene calls are TRBV7-2 and TRBJ2-3, with unresolved D. V was shortened by 1 base and J by 0 bases, with 8 bases between the two germline ends. The CDR3 spans 15 residues. Per the germline V gene, CDR1 is SGHTA and CDR2 is FQGNSA. The DNA of the CDR3 is TGTGCCAGCAGCTTAGACTATTTAAGCACAGATACGCAGTATTTT. This gives the protein CASSLDYLSTDTQYF.

This chain links TRBV4-2 with TRBJ1-6, with D unclear. The CDR3 has 14 residues. Trimming took off 0 bases at V and 12 bases at J, with 12 bases between the two ends. Germline loops: CDR1 LGHNA, CDR2 YNFKEQ. The CDR3 DNA is TGTGCCAGCAGCCAAGATCTAAAAGGCCGACCCCTCCACTTT. Encoded protein: CASSQDLKGRPLHF.

This clonotype was observed many times. This rearrangement joins TRBV7-2 to TRBJ2-7; a weak D match, TRBD1 (6 bases). Deletions cut 9 bases from V and 0 bases from J, with 12 bases between. Germline assignment: CDR1 SGHTA and CDR2 FQGNSA. The CDR3 is 13 residues long. The CDR3 loop reads CASRGGTSYEQYF. Here the CDR3 DNA reads TGTGCCAGTCGAGGGGGAACCTCCTACGAGCAGTACTTC.

This clonotype is medium-sized in the sample. This chain uses TRBV6-6 with TRBJ1-2, with 7 bases aligning to TRBD1. Per the germline V gene, CDR1 is MNHNY and CDR2 is SVGAGI (reference sequence). This CDR3 has 15 residues. V lost 5 bases, J lost 0 bases, and 6 bases stayed unmatched. DNA of the CDR3: TGTGCCAGCAGTGAGGGGGCGCATACTAACTATGGCTACACCTTC. Translating gives CASSEGAHTNYGYTF.

This chain connects TRBV19 to TRBJ2-5; D possibly corresponds to TRBD1 (5 bases). Trimming pared 1 base from V and 7 bases from J, leaving 13 bases between. Germline V gene data show CDR1 as LNHDA and CDR2 as SQIVND (reference sequence). The CDR3 loop spans 14 amino acids. CDR3 coding DNA: TGTGCCAGTAGTATAGCCCCAGGGCTAGGGACCCAGTACTTC. Protein: CASSIAPGLGTQYF.

By frequency in the sample, this clonotype is medium-sized (0.01 to 0.1%). The chain is built from TRBV12-3 or TRBV12-4 and TRBJ2-1, with TRBD2 as a possible D gene (7 bases). This CDR3 region has 16 residues. Deletions cut 5 bases from V and 9 bases from J, with 23 bases between. The CDR3 DNA sequence: TGTGCCAGCAGTCTCGGGGGGCCGACTCGTCAAAGTGAGCAGTTCTTC. It specifies CASSLGGPTRQSEQFF.

This clonotype has ten or more counts. The chain joins TRBV7-2 to TRBJ2-3, with 13 bases identical to TRBD2. The germline V gene encodes CDR1 SGHTA and CDR2 FQGNSA. There are 19 residues in the CDR3. Unmatched junction bases numbered 17, after V lost 5 bases and J lost 6 bases. CDR3 sequence (DNA): TGTGCCAGCAGCCAAAAACCCCGACTAGCGGGAGGTATATTGGATACGCAGTATTTT. Translation: CASSQKPRLAGGILDTQYF.

This clonotype occurred many times. This chain connects TRBV7-8 to TRBJ2-5; D is undetermined. The V and J ends lost 3 bases and 3 bases respectively, with 8 bases between them. Germline V gene sequence: CDR1 SGHVS, CDR2 FQNEAQ. This CDR3 is built from 13 residues. CDR3 sequence (DNA): TGTGCCAGCAGCTTTTTCGAGGAAGAGACCCAGTACTTC. It yields the protein CASSFFEEETQYF.

Judged by abundance, this clonotype is medium-sized. The chain joins TRBV21-1 to TRBJ1-5; TRBD1 was called by the table and not checked on the DNA. TRBV21-1 is termed a pseudogene. This CDR3 is 17 amino acids long. The CDR3 region is CASREGQGFCSNQPQHF. Written as DNA, the CDR3 is TGTGCCAGCCGGGAGGGACAGGGTTTTTGTAGCAATCAGCCCCAGCATTTT.

This clonotype has a count of ten or more. The chain carries TRBV4-1 and TRBJ2-1, with D possibly being TRBD2 (6 bases). This CDR3 is 16 amino acids long. V shed 1 base and J shed 0 bases, with 10 bases lying between them. The V gene's germline CDR1 is MGHRA and CDR2 YSYEKL. CDR3 residues: CASSQGRESSYNEQFF. CDR3 bases: TGCGCCAGCAGCCAAGGACGGGAGAGCTCCTACAATGAGCAGTTCTTC.

In its sample, this clonotype ranks as medium-sized. A junction boundary mismatches the germline segment, possibly from a read error. This CDR3 reads CSGEGTNYNEQFF. CDR3 DNA sequence: TGCAGCGGTGAAGGGACAAACTACAATGAGCAGTTCTTC. The chain uses TRBV29-1 and TRBJ2-1; a possible D gene is TRBD1 (6 bases). The CDR3 length is 13 residues. The germline V gene encodes CDR1 SQVTM and CDR2 ANQGSEA.

This clonotype is deemed medium-sized. The V and J genes are TRBV6-5 and TRBJ2-5, with 7 bases identical to TRBD1. The CDR3 runs 15 residues. Germline CDR1 is MNHEY and CDR2 is SVGAGI. V lost 0 bases, J lost 4 bases, and 5 bases stayed unmatched. CDR3 sequence reads: CASSYSSGGGETQYF. CDR3 bases: TGTGCCAGCAGTTACTCGTCAGGGGGTGGAGAGACCCAGTACTTC.

V usage is TRBV2 and J usage is TRBJ1-2; 8 bases are a match to TRBD1. This CDR3 contains 17 residues. The V and J ends lost 6 bases and 3 bases, in that order; junction bases with no gene match: 15. Germline V gene lookup returns CDR1 SNHLY and CDR2 FYNNEI. CDR3 amino acids: CASSPVGPGQGHYGYTF. The CDR3, as DNA: TGTGCCAGCAGCCCGGTGGGCCCTGGACAGGGCCACTATGGCTACACCTTC.